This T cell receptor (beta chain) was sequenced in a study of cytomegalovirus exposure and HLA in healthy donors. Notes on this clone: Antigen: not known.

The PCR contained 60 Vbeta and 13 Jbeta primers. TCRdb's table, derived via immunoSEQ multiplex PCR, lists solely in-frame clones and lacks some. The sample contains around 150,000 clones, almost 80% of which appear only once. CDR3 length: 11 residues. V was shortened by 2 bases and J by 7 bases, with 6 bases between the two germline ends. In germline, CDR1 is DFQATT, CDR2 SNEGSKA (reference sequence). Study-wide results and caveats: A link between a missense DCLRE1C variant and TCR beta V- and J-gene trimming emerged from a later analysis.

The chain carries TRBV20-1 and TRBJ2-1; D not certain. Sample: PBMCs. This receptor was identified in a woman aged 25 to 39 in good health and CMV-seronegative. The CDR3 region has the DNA TGCAGTGCTAGACTAGGAAATGAGCAGTTCTTC. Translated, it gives CSARLGNEQFF.